This T cell receptor (beta chain) was sequenced during a study of blood T cell repertoires in COVID-19. Study information: PBMCs, B-cell-depleted T cells, or T cells were the source of the cDNA or gDNA that made up the material.

The authors' processing: Using reference gene primer amplification, nucleated cell counts were estimated. Generated by immunoSEQ multiplex PCR, the TCRdb table keeps only in-frame clones and is missing some. That table furnishes V, J and clone size, whereas the DNA furnished D and trimming. The table records about 260,000 clones, around 88% of them present only once. The CDR3 extends over 14 amino acids. V was clipped by 5 bases and J by 1 base; unmatched bases: 1. Germline CDR1 reads SGHRS; CDR2 reads YFSETQ. The sequence was collected from a woman aged 50 to 60 who had recovered from COVID-19. This sequence joins TRBV5-1 and TRBJ2-2, with 8 bases fitting TRBD1. Sequenced material: PBMCs or T cells enriched from blood (not recorded which). The CDR3 loop reads CASRGQGNTGELFF. In DNA, the CDR3 is TGCGCCAGCAGAGGACAGGGGAACACCGGGGAGCTGTTTTTT.